Listed below are T cell receptor beta chains from one sample, sequenced in a study of T cell repertoires in cytomegalovirus infection. TCRdb recomputed calls from the reads with MiXCR, one row per CDR3 protein. The sample has about 340,000 distinct CDR3 sequences, almost 30% seen once; the top ten hold around 19%. No antigen has been assigned to these receptors. The sequences come from cultured PBMCs, collected from culture after CMV antigen stimulation. Every receptor here comes from a human donor in good health (CMV status not recorded). Some clones in this sample may be carry-over from other donors' samples. CDR3s include the opening cysteine and the closing phenylalanine or tryptophan. A D gene is named only where the DNA matches it firmly. Expanded clones are given a class, and other clones once, few, many or no size at all.

>NA|TRBV7-2|TRBJ1-4|TRBD1
TGTGCCAGCAGCCGCAGAGGGACAGGCGAAGAAAAACTGTTTTTT
CASSRRGTGEEKLFF
>NA|TRBV11-2|TRBJ1-2|TRBD1
TGTGCCAGCATCGCAACCGGGACAGGGGGCGTGGGCTACACCTTC
CASIATGTGGVGYTF
>few|TRBV24-1|TRBJ2-1|NA
TGTGCCACCAGTGATTTAATAGCCGAGCAGTTCTTC
CATSDLIAEQFF
>NA|TRBV6-5|TRBJ1-6|TRBD1
TGTGCCAGCCGTCCGGACAGGCTTCTTTCACCCCTCCACTTT
CASRPDRLLSPLHF
>NA|TRBV6-1|TRBJ2-5|TRBD1
TGTGCCAGCAGTTACGGGCCGACAGGGAGAGAGACCCAGTACTTC
CASSYGPTGRETQYF
>once|TRBV13|TRBJ1-3|NA
TGTGCCAGCAGCTCGCACCGGGACGGAGCTGGAAACACCATATATTTT
CASSSHRDGAGNTIYF
>NA|TRBV20-1|TRBJ2-1|NA
TGCAGTGCTAGTCGGCCGGGAGTTGAAAATGAGCAGTTCTTC
CSASRPGVENEQFF
>NA|TRBV20-1|TRBJ2-1|TRBD2
TGCAGTGCTAGCTCGGGGCCTAGCGGGGGGGTGTACAATGAGCAGTTCTTC
CSASSGPSGGVYNEQFF
>NA|TRBV7-3|TRBJ1-2|TRBD1
TGTGCCAGCAGCTTAGGGGACAGGGGAGCTCTCCTATCCGGCGGCTACACCTTC
CASSLGDRGALLSGGYTF
>NA|TRBV7-2|TRBJ2-5|NA
TGTGCCAGCAGCTTAGATTCAGGGAAAGAGACCCAGTACTTC
CASSLDSGKETQYF
>many|TRBV18|TRBJ1-1|NA
TGTGCCAGCTCACCAGGGTTGGACACTGAAGCTTTCTTT
CASSPGLDTEAFF
>few|TRBV5-4|TRBJ1-2|NA
TGTGCCAGCAGCTTGGGCCCTTTAACAGGGAATCAGGATGGCTACACCTTC
CASSLGPLTGNQDGYTF
>NA|TRBV7-6|TRBJ1-2|NA
TGTGCCAGCAGCTTAGAACCGGGAATGACTGGCTACACCTTC
CASSLEPGMTGYTF
>few|TRBV6-6|TRBJ1-4|NA
TGTGCCAGCAAAGCTACCTCAACTAATGAAAAACTGTTTTTT
CASKATSTNEKLFF
>NA|TRBV11-2|TRBJ2-7|NA
TGTGCCAGCAGCTTAAGACTGACTTACTCCTACGAGCAGTACTTC
CASSLRLTYSYEQYF
>few|TRBV7-3|TRBJ1-5|NA
TGTGCCAGCTTCCCTCAGGGCAATCAGCCCCAGCATTTT
CASFPQGNQPQHF
>NA|TRBV6-1|TRBJ2-3|NA
TGTGCCAGCAGAACAACAGGGATCACGGATACGCAGTATTTT
CASRTTGITDTQYF